The present T cell receptor (beta chain) was sequenced within a study of blood T cell repertoires in COVID-19. Across the whole study: Acute-phase and convalescent COVID-19 samples originated in the United States, Italy and Spain. The analysed material was cDNA or gDNA that came from T cells, B-cell-depleted T cells, or PBMCs.

This clone came up once. Trimming at V came to 0 bases and at J to 4 bases, leaving 8 bases not matched to a gene. The CDR3 has 17 amino acids. Germline values: CDR1 LGHDT, CDR2 YNNKEL (reference sequence). Original analysis: Estimation of nucleated cell counts relied on the amplification of reference gene primers. TCRdb's copy holds only in-frame clones and misses some; the assay was immunoSEQ multiplex PCR. V, J and clone size derive from that table, while D and trimming were established from the DNA sequence. The sample records approximately 250,000 clones, around 83% being singletons. The sequencing sample was made of peripheral blood. This TCR was sampled from a woman between 50 and 59 years old with acute or convalescent COVID-19. The genes are TRBV3-1 (or the pseudogene TRBV3-2) and TRBJ2-3; 9 bases match TRBD2. The CDR3 is CASSQDWSSGVPDTQYF. The CDR3 coding sequence is TGTGCCAGCAGCCAAGATTGGTCTAGCGGGGTTCCAGATACGCAGTATTTT.